The entry below describes one T cell receptor (beta chain). This clonotype occurred many times. No clone much larger than this one lies a single base away; base qualities are absent. This sample was taken from a study of T cells after yellow fever vaccination (dated by TCRdb to the late 2010s). Regarding the study in general: The SMART-Seq v4 Ultra Low Input RNA kit was used to prepare libraries from fractions with low cell numbers. Bulk TCR alpha and beta repertoires were sequenced longitudinally to track T-cell clones before and after primary and booster YFV17D yellow fever vaccination. The cohort comprised two healthy male donors, one aged 18 to 30 and one aged 30 to 40 years. Blood was drawn at multiple timepoints before and after primary and secondary immunization, with bulk PBMC replicates and cell subsets isolated. Summary of the overall study and its limitations: After the booster, most of the clones that had expanded following primary vaccination were detected again (just under 97% of CD4 and around 88% of CD8), which suggests that memory was broadly maintained. A small share of clonotypes occurred in both CD4 and CD8 compartments, likely arising from convergent recombination. Because only two donors were included in the study, the extent to which the findings can be generalized is limited. Because abundant contaminating clonotypes from the bulk population could be contained in FACS-sorted repertoires, computational filtering was required. The secondary T-cell response was weaker than the primary response but faster, peaking on day 5 instead of day 15.

Synthesis of TCR cDNA relied on 5'RACE template switching, a step that introduced a universal primer site along with unique molecular identifiers. Priming for cDNA synthesis came from both the TCR alpha and TCR beta constant segments. Library amplification used two PCR steps, and the second PCR step added sample barcodes and sequencing adapters. Sequencing of the libraries was done on either Illumina HiSeq 2500 (2x100 bp) or NovaSeq (2x150 bp). The authors' pipeline ran thus. MIGEC handled demultiplexing of reads and collapsing into UMI consensus sequences, while MiXCR performed V(D)J alignment. Vaccine-responding clonotypes were defined with edgeR using replicate PBMC samples, requiring FDR below 0.01 and a log2 fold change above 5 up to day 15. CD4 or CD8 identity was assigned to each bulk clonotype according to whether the clonotype was present at higher abundance in the sequenced CD4 repertoire or the sequenced CD8 repertoire. Clonotypes enriched at least 10-fold in dextramer-positive over dextramer-negative fractions were defined as NS4B-specific, and CD4-biased clonotypes were excluded. TCRdb ran its own pipeline on the public reads, namely fastp trimming at Q25 and MiXCR clone calling, and kept in-frame beta chains. CDR3 protein sequences are deduplicated, and each keeps its most common genes and DNA. The authors' filters were not applied to this entry. For this sample there are about 45,000 distinct CDR3 sequences; 6.8% appear just once. The top ten constitute 14% to 15% of the sample.

From the cysteine up to the phenylalanine, the CDR3 has a length of 14 residues. The entry retains the CDR3 DNA only, 42 bases that are in frame from base 1. V is clipped by 5 bases and J by 3 bases, and the sequence between their germline boundaries is 8 bases long. CDR1 MGHDK and CDR2 SYGVNS are derived from the germline V gene. Per the publication, the treatment or condition label means: live attenuated yellow fever vaccine strain. A standard Ficoll-Paque protocol was used to isolate PBMCs from peripheral blood. With anti-CD3 and anti-CD8 staining plus a dextramer loaded with the yellow fever NS4B epitope peptide, the researchers sorted epitope-specific CD8 T cells. RNA was extracted with TriZol from bulk PBMCs, CD4 and CD8 fractions, and dextramer-positive and dextramer-negative fractions.

The rearrangement joined TRBV25-1 to TRBJ2-6, with the D gene not clear enough to name. The source was CD8+ T cells not binding an NS4B(214-222) dextramer, sorted from PBMCs, collected 45 days after the yellow fever booster vaccination. Per the publication, the cell subset or site label means: NS4B epitope dextramer-negative CD8 T cells. This TCR was sampled from a young man who received the YFV17D yellow fever vaccine. The encoded CDR3 is CASSIGHGANVLTF. The nucleotides read TGTGCCAGCAGTATAGGGCATGGGGCCAACGTCCTGACTTTC.